This is a list of T cell receptor beta chains from one sample in a study of T-cell reconstitution after alpha-beta-depleted transplantation in children. TCRdb reprocessed the PCR reads with MiXCR, giving one entry per CDR3 protein. The table has hundreds of thousands of distinct CDR3 sequences, about 12% seen once. Source: PBMCs from the stem cell graft donor, taken from the stem cell graft. These receptors all come from a human donor who donated a stem cell graft to a child with acute lymphoblastic leukemia. The CDR3 runs from the conserved cysteine through the conserved F or W. The D gene is left open where the match is weak. For some rows the clone size is stated as once, few or many, or as a class when expanded; others skip it.

D	V	J	size	CDR3	DNA
NA	TRBV28	TRBJ2-2	many	CASQLRGVTGELFF	TGTGCCAGCCAACTACGGGGCGTAACCGGGGAGCTGTTTTTT
TRBD1	TRBV4-2	TRBJ2-7	many	CASSHPGQGPYEQYF	TGTGCCAGCAGCCATCCGGGACAGGGGCCCTACGAGCAGTACTTC
NA	TRBV7-9	TRBJ2-1	many	CASSPLQGSSYNEQFF	TGTGCCAGCAGCCCGCTACAGGGAAGCTCCTACAATGAGCAGTTCTTC
NA	TRBV6-2/TRBV6-3	TRBJ2-2	few	CASSYSERSGELFF	TGTGCCAGCAGTTACTCAGAGCGGAGCGGGGAGCTGTTTTTT
TRBD1	TRBV20-1	TRBJ2-5	NA	CSALGGDRETPFETQYF	TGCAGTGCGCTGGGGGGGGACAGGGAGACTCCTTTTGAGACCCAGTACTTC
NA	TRBV11-2	TRBJ2-1	many	CASAQGWYNEQFF	TGTGCCAGCGCTCAAGGTTGGTACAATGAGCAGTTCTTC
NA	TRBV28	TRBJ2-3	many	CASSLSGEGADTQYF	TGTGCCAGCAGTTTATCCGGGGAAGGCGCAGATACGCAGTATTTT
TRBD2	TRBV12-3/TRBV12-4	TRBJ2-1	many	CASSDGLADSSYNEQFF	TGTGCCAGCAGTGATGGACTAGCGGATAGCTCCTACAATGAGCAGTTCTTC
TRBD1	TRBV7-8	TRBJ1-1	many	CASSPRTGVGGTEAFF	TGTGCCAGCAGCCCACGGACAGGAGTAGGTGGCACTGAAGCTTTCTTT
NA	TRBV4-3	TRBJ1-4	many	CASSHTRTTNEKLFF	TGCGCCAGCAGCCATACCAGGACAACTAATGAAAAACTGTTTTTT